The TCR beta chain described here comes from a study of OX40 agonist ivuxolimab in advanced cancers. Study details: The treatment was a fully human IgG2 OX40 agonist, ivuxolimab. Patients assigned to dose escalation were diagnosed with hepatocellular carcinoma, melanoma, renal cell or head and neck cancer. Findings and limits, study-wide: The average count of expanded clones was higher among CD8+ T cells than among CD4+.

Profiling relied on immunoSEQ multiplex PCR, and the TCRdb table lists in-frame clones only, not all of them. In the table there are 60,000 or so clones, 84% of which are singletons. To note about this clone: Its antigen is unknown.

The V end lost 4 bases, the J end lost 3 bases, and 8 bases lay between the germline ends. The CDR3 runs to 13 residues. CDR1 is MNHEY and CDR2 is SVGAGI in the germline V gene. The investigators sampled blood at baseline, at cycle 4 day 1, and at cycle 7 day 1. The sample was CD4+ or CD8+ T cells sorted from blood, taken in a trial of the OX40 agonist ivuxolimab. The chain links TRBV6-5 to TRBJ2-3; D gene uncertain. This TCR was sampled from an adult with an advanced solid tumor such as melanoma, head and neck, liver or kidney cancer. The CDR3, as DNA: TGTGCCAGCAGTTCCCCGACTACAGATACGCAGTATTTT. Residues: CASSSPTTDTQYF.